The entry that follows covers one T cell receptor (beta chain) sequence. The data belong to a study of blood T cell repertoires in COVID-19. Only in-frame clones appear in the TCRdb table, and some are missing; sequencing was by immunoSEQ multiplex PCR. The sample consists of around 220,000 clones, roughly 80% of them appearing once. The germline gives CDR1 LGHDT, CDR2 YNNKEL (reference sequence). The CDR3 loop spans 16 amino acids. The ends were cut back, 2 bases at V and 0 bases at J, with 14 bases in the middle. The sequence was obtained from a woman over 75 with active or convalescent COVID-19. The V and J genes are TRBV3-1 (or the pseudogene TRBV3-2) and TRBJ2-7, with D hard to call. The sequencing input was peripheral blood. The chain's CDR3 is CASSQTPGLSSYEQYF. In DNA form, the CDR3 reads TGTGCCAGCAGCCAAACCCCTGGCCTCAGCTCCTACGAGCAGTACTTC.